This entry lists 29 T cell receptor beta chains sequenced from one sample in a study of response to subunit inactivated influenza vaccine. TCRdb called the RT-PCR reads again in MiXCR, with one record for every CDR3 protein. The repertoire holds about 700,000 distinct CDR3 sequences, with around a sixth as singletons. The sequenced sample was PBMCs from blood, obtained about 12 days after vaccination. These receptors were obtained from a man aged 50 or older who received an inactivated influenza vaccine.

The gene calls are TRBV12-3 or TRBV12-4 and TRBJ2-3; 9 bases line up with TRBD2. The CDR3 totals 14 residues. Germline trimming cut 6 bases from V and 4 bases from J; bases unmatched to any gene: 5. Here the CDR3 reads CASRRGGLADTQYF. The CDR3 nucleotides read TGTGCCAGCAGGCGGGGGGGGCTGGCAGATACGCAGTATTTT.

In its sample, this clonotype was seen a few times. The chain recombines TRBV3-1 with TRBJ2-5, with 7 bases aligning to TRBD1. CDR3 length: 13 residues. CDR1 is LGHDT, CDR2 YNNKEL, per germline (reference sequence). V lost 10 bases, J lost 3 bases, and 8 bases stayed unmatched. CDR3 in amino acids: CATSGTAKETQYF. The CDR3 DNA is TGTGCCACCTCCGGGACAGCCAAAGAGACCCAGTACTTC.

The chain is built from TRBV6-1 and TRBJ1-1; TRBD1 is a possible D gene (6 bases). The germline V and J ends were trimmed by 7 bases and 3 bases, with 12 bases remaining between them. The CDR3 has 13 amino acids. Germline lookup yields CDR1 MNHNS and CDR2 SASEGT. CDR3 DNA: TGTGCCAGCAACTTACAGGGTCACACTGAAGCTTTCTTT. This translates into CASNLQGHTEAFF.

This clonotype was seen only a few times. The chain uses TRBV28 and TRBJ2-1; 12 bases are a match to TRBD2. The CDR3 is 14 residues long. J gave up 13 bases and V 11 bases, and 15 bases lay outside the gene matches. From germline, CDR1 is MDHEN and CDR2 SYDVKM. Written as DNA, the CDR3 is TGTGCCGCCTCCCCGGGACTAGCGGGTGTAAGCCAGTTCTTC. It encodes CAASPGLAGVSQFF.

This clonotype was observed at least ten times. The chain combines TRBV12-3 or TRBV12-4 with TRBJ2-4; the D call may be TRBD1 or TRBD2 (5 bases each). V was shortened by 4 bases and J by 1 base, with 8 bases between the two germline ends. CDR3 length equals 14 residues. CDR3 coding DNA: TGTGCCAGCAGTTCCCGGGACGCCAAAAACATTCAGTACTTC. Residues: CASSSRDAKNIQYF.

This clonotype has a handful of counts. The chain has TRBV7-2 and TRBJ2-1, with TRBD2 matching 13 bases. Germline V gene data show CDR1 as SGHTA and CDR2 as FQGNSA. With V trimmed by 3 bases and J by 8 bases, 4 bases remained unmatched. The CDR3 has 15 residues. The CDR3 DNA reads as TGTGCCAGCAGCTTCACTAGCGGGAGGGCACATGAGCAGTTCTTC. It codes for CASSFTSGRAHEQFF.

This chain joins TRBV14 and TRBJ2-2; TRBD2 matches 8 bases. The CDR3 covers 15 residues. The germline gives CDR1 SGHDN, CDR2 FVKESK. V shed 6 bases, J shed 5 bases, and the junction held 8 bases outside the gene matches. CDR3 loop: CASRGAGAGTGELFF. CDR3 nucleotide sequence: TGTGCCAGCAGGGGAGCGGGGGCAGGAACCGGGGAGCTGTTTTTT. Supplemented by reference TRBV14 and TRBJ2-2, the full variable domain reads EAGVTQFPSHSVIEKGQTVTLRCDPISGHDNLYWYRRVMGKEIKFLLHFVKESKQDESGMPNNRFLAERTGGTYSTLKVQPAELEDSGVYFCASRGAGAGTGELFFGEGSRLTVL.

The chain uses TRBV28 and TRBJ2-7; 11 nucleotides line up with TRBD2. In germline, CDR1 is MDHEN, CDR2 SYDVKM. CDR3 length: 15 amino acids. The J segment lost 0 bases and the V segment lost 6 bases, leaving 4 bases of the junction unmatched. CDR3 nucleotide sequence: TGTGCCAGCAGCCGACTAGCGGGGACCTCCTACGAGCAGTACTTC. It encodes CASSRLAGTSYEQYF.

This clonotype was seen many times. The gene calls are TRBV2 and TRBJ2-3, with 11 bases aligning to TRBD2. The CDR3 consists of 15 residues. Per germline, CDR1 SNHLY and CDR2 FYNNEI. V gave up 6 bases and J gave up 1 base; unmatched junction bases: 3. CDR3 in amino acids: CASRRGLAGTDTQYF. In nucleotides, the CDR3 is TGTGCCAGCAGGAGGGGACTAGCGGGCACAGATACGCAGTATTTT.

V gene TRBV7-9 combines with J gene TRBJ1-5; the match to TRBD1 covers 10 bases. The CDR3 sequence is 17 residues long. Looked up from germline, CDR1 is SEHNR and CDR2 is FQNEAQ (reference sequence). The junction had 6 bases not matched to a gene; V was cut back by 1 base and J by 3 bases. The CDR3 reads CASSLGGTGAVNQPQHF. For the CDR3, the DNA is TGTGCCAGCAGCTTAGGGGGGACAGGGGCGGTCAATCAGCCCCAGCATTTT.

This clonotype has only a few counts. V is TRBV5-6 and J is TRBJ1-1; D uncertain. Germline values: CDR1 SGHDT, CDR2 YYEEEE. Trimming pared 5 bases from V and 5 bases from J, leaving 10 bases between. The length of the CDR3 is 12 residues. CDR3 DNA sequence: TGTGCCAGCAGACGATCACAGACTGAAGCTTTCTTT. Translated, it gives CASRRSQTEAFF.

The rearrangement joins TRBV7-8 to TRBJ2-5, with D possibly TRBD2 on 5 matching bases. CDR1 and CDR2 (germline): SGHVS, FQNEAQ. The CDR3 consists of 14 residues. Between the trimmed V and J ends, which lost 4 bases and 5 bases, there was a span of 14 bases. The CDR3, as DNA: TGTGCCAGCAGCTCCGGGAAAAAACGGGAGACCCAGTACTTC. Protein: CASSSGKKRETQYF.

The genes are TRBV14 and TRBJ1-2; 7 nucleotides line up with TRBD1. CDR3 length equals 16 residues. From germline, CDR1 is SGHDN and CDR2 FVKESK. The V segment lost 0 bases and the J segment 8 bases; nucleotides outside the gene matches: 12. CDR3 loop: CASSQERFEGAGGYTF. In DNA, the CDR3 is TGTGCCAGCAGCCAAGAACGCTTTGAGGGGGCGGGAGGCTACACCTTC.

The rearrangement uses TRBV20-1 and TRBJ2-5; D may be TRBD1 (5 bases). Germline CDR1 reads DFQATT; CDR2 reads SNEGSKA (reference sequence). V was cut by 6 bases and J by 5 bases, with 13 bases left in between. The CDR3 is 12 amino acids. The CDR3 loop reads CSAQGFGETQYF. The CDR3 region has the DNA TGCAGTGCCCAGGGTTTCGGTGAGACCCAGTACTTC.

V gene TRBV7-2 combines with J gene TRBJ2-1; D ambiguous. V was clipped by 5 bases and J by 4 bases, with 12 bases between them. This CDR3 spans 14 amino acids. In germline, CDR1 is SGHTA, CDR2 FQGNSA. In DNA form, the CDR3 reads TGTGCCAGCAGCGCACTTATGCGGTACAATGAGCAGTTCTTC. This gives the protein CASSALMRYNEQFF.

The CDR3 sequence is CASSRLRTASGGQPQHF. The DNA of the CDR3 is TGTGCCAGCAGTAGACTTAGGACAGCGAGCGGTGGTCAGCCCCAGCATTTT. The genes are TRBV2 and TRBJ1-5; TRBD1 is a possible D gene (6 bases). V was cut by 5 bases and J by 6 bases, with 23 bases left in between. CDR1 SNHLY and CDR2 FYNNEI come from the germline V gene. CDR3 length equals 17 residues.

Only one count was recorded for this clonotype. CDR3 DNA sequence: TGCGCCAGCAGCTCGGGACGGAATTCACCCCTCCACTTT. Encoded protein: CASSSGRNSPLHF. V is TRBV5-1 and J is TRBJ1-6; tentatively, D is TRBD1 (5 bases). Germline CDR1 and CDR2: SGHRS and YFSETQ. V dropped 3 bases and J dropped 7 bases, with 8 bases sitting between them. This CDR3 is built from 13 residues.

This chain joins TRBV7-8 and TRBJ2-6, with D possibly being TRBD2 (5 bases). With 1 base removed from V and 4 bases from J, the gap between germline ends came to 8 bases. The germline V gene encodes CDR1 SGHVS and CDR2 FQNEAQ. This CDR3 has 15 amino acids. For the CDR3, the DNA is TGTGCCAGCAGCTTAGGAGGGATCGGGGCCAACGTCCTGACTTTC. This gives the protein CASSLGGIGANVLTF.

This clonotype was counted a few times. V and J are TRBV7-2 and TRBJ2-3; tentative D call: TRBD2 (6 bases). Looked up from germline, CDR1 is SGHTA and CDR2 is FQGNSA. V was shortened by 4 bases and J by 6 bases, with 17 bases between the two germline ends. This CDR3 is 15 amino acids long. The CDR3 coding sequence is TGTGCCAGCAGCTCCACGTCGGGAGTAGGTGATACGCAGTATTTT. Amino acid sequence: CASSSTSGVGDTQYF.

The J gene is TRBJ2-3, the V gene TRBV20-1; D is possibly TRBD1 (5 bases). Trimming left V 5 bases short and J 2 bases short, with 17 bases between. The CDR3 has 15 residues. Per the germline V gene, CDR1 is DFQATT and CDR2 is SNEGSKA (reference sequence). CDR3: CSAPRRAGPTDTQYF. Written as DNA, the CDR3 is TGCAGTGCTCCCCGTAGGGCAGGGCCCACAGATACGCAGTATTTT.

The rearrangement links TRBV27 to TRBJ2-3, with D perhaps given as TRBD1 or TRBD2 (5 bases each). The CDR3 totals 15 residues. CDR1 is MNHEY, CDR2 SMNVEV, per germline (reference sequence). V shed 3 bases and J shed 4 bases, with 14 bases lying between them. CDR3 coding DNA: TGTGCCAGCAGTTTGACGAGACGGGGCCCAGATACGCAGTATTTT. As protein: CASSLTRRGPDTQYF.

This clonotype showed up just a few times. The V and J genes are TRBV12-3 or TRBV12-4 and TRBJ1-5; 11 bases agree with TRBD1. Trimming removed 6 bases from V and 6 bases from J; junction bases left unmatched: 7. The CDR3 consists of 15 residues. CDR3 sequence reads: CASSTGTGGSQPQHF. In DNA, the CDR3 is TGTGCCAGCAGCACCGGGACAGGGGGATCTCAGCCCCAGCATTTT.

The gene calls are TRBV5-1 and TRBJ1-1; TRBD1 aligns across 7 bases. CDR3 length equals 14 residues. Germline values: CDR1 SGHRS, CDR2 YFSETQ. V was clipped by 5 bases and J by 1 base; unmatched bases: 5. CDR3 DNA sequence: TGCGCCAGCAGAACCCAGGGGGAGAACACTGAAGCTTTCTTT. It encodes CASRTQGENTEAFF.

The V call is TRBV11-2, the J call TRBJ1-2; a weak D match, TRBD1 (5 bases). Germline V lookup: CDR1 SGHAT, CDR2 FQNNGV. Trimming left V 2 bases short and J 7 bases short, with 20 bases between. This CDR3 has 16 amino acids. As DNA, the CDR3 is TGTGCCAGCAGCTTAAGGGTCGGGAGGGGTACGTCTGGCTACACCTTC. Amino acid sequence: CASSLRVGRGTSGYTF. The whole variable domain, remainder taken from reference TRBV11-2 and TRBJ1-2, is EAGVAQSPRYKIIEKRQSVAFWCNPISGHATLYWYQQILGQGPKLLIQFQNNGVVDDSQLPKDRFSAERLKGVDSTLKIQPAKLEDSAVYLCASSLRVGRGTSGYTFGSGTRLTVV.

This clonotype was observed a few times. The chain links TRBV13 to TRBJ2-5; perhaps TRBD2 as D (5 bases). The CDR3 sequence is 17 residues long. V lost 0 bases to trimming and J lost 5 bases, with 19 bases between them. Germline-derived CDR1 and CDR2 are PRHDT and FYEKMQ (reference sequence). This chain's CDR3 is CASSLGLLEGGDETQYF. The CDR3 nucleotides are TGTGCCAGCAGCTTAGGCTTATTAGAAGGAGGTGATGAGACCCAGTACTTC. The entire variable domain, with the rest obtained from reference TRBV13 and TRBJ2-5, is as follows: AAGVIQSPRHLIKEKRETATLKCYPIPRHDTVYWYQQGPGQDPQFLISFYEKMQSDKGSIPDRFSAQQFSDYHSELNMSSLELGDSALYFCASSLGLLEGGDETQYFGPGTRLLVL.

The rearrangement links TRBV24-1 to TRBJ2-3; 7 bases agree with TRBD2. Germline-derived CDR1 and CDR2 are KGHDR and SFDVKD. J lost 6 bases, V lost 5 bases, and 10 bases had no gene match. CDR3 length: 15 residues. CDR3 nucleotide sequence: TGTGCCACCAGTGCGAGGGAGGGGATCTCCGATACGCAGTATTTT. Translating it yields CATSAREGISDTQYF.

This clonotype came up a few times. This sequence joins TRBV6-2 or TRBV6-3 and TRBJ2-1; D not resolved. The germline gives CDR1 MNHEY, CDR2 SVGEGT. This CDR3 contains 14 residues. V lost 4 bases and J lost 6, with 13 bases in between. CDR3 nucleotides: TGTGCCAGCAGTTCCTACGGGCCCGGCAATGAGCAGTTCTTC. It translates to CASSSYGPGNEQFF.

The table lists this clonotype with a few counts. V gene TRBV7-2 combines with J gene TRBJ2-6, with TRBD1 as a possible D gene (5 bases). With 0 bases removed from V and 1 base from J, the gap between germline ends came to 10 bases. Germline assignment: CDR1 SGHTA and CDR2 FQGNSA. The CDR3 runs 17 residues. The CDR3 nucleotides read TGTGCCAGCAGCTTAGCAGGGGCGAAGTCTGGGGCCAACGTCCTGACTTTC. Residues: CASSLAGAKSGANVLTF.

The rearrangement links TRBV5-1 to TRBJ2-5, with D tentatively TRBD1 or TRBD2 (5 bases each). The V gene's germline CDR1 is SGHRS and CDR2 YFSETQ. V lost 1 base to trimming and J lost 2 bases, with 15 bases between them. The CDR3 consists of 16 residues. CDR3 nucleotide sequence: TGCGCCAGCAGCTTGAAGATCGGGACGCTTCAAGAGACCCAGTACTTC. It codes for CASSLKIGTLQETQYF. The variable domain in full, with the rest retrieved from reference TRBV5-1 and TRBJ2-5, is KAGVTQTPRYLIKTRGQQVTLSCSPISGHRSVSWYQQTPGQGLQFLFEYFSETQRNKGNFPGRFSGRQFSNSRSEMNVSTLELGDSALYLCASSLKIGTLQETQYFGPGTRLLVL.